One sample yielded the 6 T cell receptor beta chains listed below, sequenced in a study of T cell clonality in common variable immunodeficiency. Assay: immunoSEQ multiplex PCR; the TCRdb copy retains only in-frame clones and omits some. The sample includes more than 35,000 clones, none of them occurring once. Sequencing input: peripheral blood mononuclear cells. All receptors derive from a person aged 18-70 years in good health.

This clone showed up many times. The missing CDR3 end, 3 residues past where the read stops, is filled in from the germline J gene. The V and J genes are TRBV12-5 and TRBJ2-3; 9 bases agree with TRBD1. The junction had 4 bases not matched to a gene; V was cut back by 5 bases and J by 4 bases. Germline V gives CDR1 LGHNT, CDR2 FRNRAP. CDR3 size: 14 residues. The CDR3 region is CASGDRQGADTQYF. The DNA read from the CDR3 is TGTGCTAGTGGTGACAGACAGGGGGCAGATACG. Full variable domain (missing parts from reference TRBV12-5 and TRBJ2-3): DARVTQTPRHKVTEMGQEVTMRCQPILGHNTVFWYRQTMMQGLELLAYFRNRAPLDDSGMPKDRFSAEMPDATLATLKIQPSEPRDSAVYFCASGDRQGADTQYFGPGTRLTVL.

This clone has at least ten counts. The CDR3 is cut off 3 residues early in the read; its end comes from the germline J gene. The J gene is TRBJ1-6, the V gene TRBV20-1; D is unresolved. The CDR3 covers 13 residues. Per germline, CDR1 DFQATT and CDR2 SNEGSKA (reference sequence). Trimming shortened V by 3 bases and J by 9 bases, and 12 bases separated the two germline ends. CDR3 DNA, as far as it was read: TGCAGTGCTAGCACCTCGGTTGGTTCACCC. Protein product: CSASTSVGSP. Given in full, the CDR3 is CSASTSVGSPLHF.

The table lists this clone with many counts. The CDR3 end is not reached by the read, which stops 3 residues before it; the germline J gene fills it in. This chain links TRBV12-3 or TRBV12-4 with TRBJ2-5; 7 bases line up with TRBD2. The CDR3 has 13 residues. Germline trimming cut 2 bases from V and 6 bases from J; bases unmatched to any gene: 3. This CDR3 is CASSLSSGKTQYF. The CDR3 DNA, read in part, is TGTGCCAGCAGTTTATCTAGCGGAAAGACC.

In its sample, this clone ranks as medium-sized. The CDR3 goes on 3 residues after the read ends, and that part is filled in from the germline J gene. V and J are TRBV6-2 or TRBV6-3 and TRBJ2-4; 7 nucleotides align to TRBD2. The junction had 11 bases not matched to a gene; V was cut back by 3 bases and J by 9 bases. Germline-derived CDR1 and CDR2 are MNHEY and SVGEGT. The length of the CDR3 is 15 residues. The CDR3: CASSYTASGFGIQYF. The CDR3 DNA, read in part, is TGTGCCAGCAGTTATACGGCTAGCGGCTTCGGCATT.

In its sample, this clone was seen many times. The CDR3 extends 3 residues past the end of the read, so its final part is completed from the germline J gene. The rearrangement links TRBV4-1 to TRBJ1-6, with D perhaps TRBD1 (6 bases). Germline V gene sequence: CDR1 MGHRA, CDR2 YSYEKL. The CDR3 runs to 15 residues. V gave up 1 base and J gave up 8 bases, with 12 bases separating them. The part of the CDR3 DNA that was read is TGCGCCAGCAGCCAAGTAACGGCAGGGGATTCACCC. Its protein product is CASSQVTAGDSP. In full, the CDR3 reads CASSQVTAGDSPLHF.

This clone was counted a few times. The CDR3 extends 3 residues past the end of the read, so its final part is completed from the germline J gene. The gene calls are TRBV7-6 and TRBJ1-1; 9 bases agree with TRBD1. V lost 2 bases and J lost 5; bases outside the gene matches: 15. This CDR3 has 18 amino acids. From germline, CDR1 is SGHVS and CDR2 FNYEAQ. The CDR3 bases that were read are TGTGCCAGCAGCTTAACCGCTGGGGGAACAGGGGGCGGGACTGAA. It codes for CASSLTAGGTGGGTE. The whole CDR3 sequence reads CASSLTAGGTGGGTEAFF.